Shown below are 21 T cell receptor beta chains from a single sample sequenced in a study of early T cells in non-severe SARS-CoV-2 infection (dated by TCRdb to 2020 to 2023). Libraries were built with 5' RACE. Reads for this sample came from a NextSeq 500. The public sequencing data were trimmed at Q25 with fastp and processed into clonotypes with MiXCR by TCRdb, which kept only in-frame beta chains. Rows with a matching CDR3 protein are joined into one entry that keeps the most common DNA and genes. The sample contains about 56,000 distinct CDR3 sequences, more than 13% of them found a single time. Roughly 4% of the sample is in the top ten clones. Sequences were derived from whole blood, sampled at baseline. These receptor sequences come from an adult who was a healthcare worker with PCR-confirmed SARS-CoV-2 infection or an uninfected control (not recorded which).

As to this clonotype: Sequence at one end of the junction differs from germline and may be a read error. The chain is built from TRBV2 and TRBJ2-7, with TRBD2 matching over 14 bases. The germline V gene encodes CDR1 SNHLY and CDR2 FYNNEI. The CDR3 runs 13 residues. Here the CDR3 reads CASMGLAGDEQHF. The DNA for the CDR3 is TGTGCCAGCATGGGACTAGCGGGAGACGAGCAGCACTTC.

The genes are TRBV20-1 and TRBJ1-6; TRBD1 matches 8 bases. Germline V CDR1 and CDR2: DFQATT, SNEGSKA (reference sequence). After removal of 2 bases from V and 9 bases from J, the junction contained 12 bases not matched to a gene. The CDR3 is 16 residues long. This CDR3 is CSARTVIQGAGSPLHF. In DNA form, the CDR3 reads TGCAGTGCTAGAACTGTAATCCAGGGGGCCGGTTCACCCCTCCACTTT.

The chain couples TRBV11-2 to TRBJ2-2; D ambiguous. Germline CDR1 is SGHAT and CDR2 is FQNNGV. The CDR3 runs to 14 residues. Trimming took off 5 bases at V and 0 bases at J, with 7 bases between the two ends. The CDR3 sequence: CASSPLANTGELFF. CDR3 sequence (DNA): TGTGCCAGCAGCCCGCTAGCGAACACCGGGGAGCTGTTTTTT. The entire variable domain, with the rest obtained from reference TRBV11-2 and TRBJ2-2, is as follows: EAGVAQSPRYKIIEKRQSVAFWCNPISGHATLYWYQQILGQGPKLLIQFQNNGVVDDSQLPKDRFSAERLKGVDSTLKIQPAKLEDSAVYLCASSPLANTGELFFGEGSRLTVL.

This clonotype was seen a handful of times. The chain joins TRBV5-1 to TRBJ2-1, with TRBD2 identical over 10 bases. The V gene's germline CDR1 is SGHRS and CDR2 YFSETQ. Trimming removed 4 bases from V and 1 base from J; junction bases left unmatched: 2. The CDR3 is made up of 15 amino acids. The CDR3 spells CASSELAGSYNEQFF. As DNA, the CDR3 is TGCGCCAGCAGCGAACTAGCGGGGTCCTACAATGAGCAGTTCTTC.

At least ten counts were recorded for this clonotype. The CDR3 here is CSARDHQAGGRLEQYF. DNA of the CDR3: TGCAGTGCTAGAGATCATCAGGCGGGGGGGCGGCTCGAGCAGTACTTC. J is TRBJ2-7 and V is TRBV20-1; 9 bases are shared with TRBD2. V was clipped by 0 bases and J by 6 bases; unmatched bases: 12. CDR1 and CDR2 (germline): DFQATT, SNEGSKA (reference sequence). This CDR3 is built from 16 residues.

This clonotype was counted a few times. The chain uses TRBV27 and TRBJ1-2, with 9 bases identical to TRBD1. V was clipped by 2 bases and J by 7 bases; unmatched bases: 11. CDR1 is MNHEY and CDR2 is SMNVEV in the germline V gene (reference sequence). CDR3 size: 16 residues. As DNA, the CDR3 is TGTGCCAGCAGTTTAGCCGGGACAGGGAGACCGGGTGGCTACACCTTC. This translates into CASSLAGTGRPGGYTF.

The chain employs TRBV5-1 and TRBJ2-2; 10 bases line up with TRBD1. CDR1 and CDR2 (germline): SGHRS, YFSETQ. The V gene end was trimmed by 4 bases and the J gene end by 7 bases; junction bases not matched to a gene: 13. The CDR3 length is 17 residues. The CDR3 nucleotides are TGCGCCAGCAGCCATAACTCCGGGACAGGGGAAGGCGGGGAGCTGTTTTTT. Its protein is CASSHNSGTGEGGELFF.

This clonotype was counted between two and nine times. This chain connects TRBV30 to TRBJ2-4; the D is unclear. The CDR3 has 15 residues. Germline loops: CDR1 GTSNPN, CDR2 SVGIG (reference sequence). The V gene lost 0 bases and the J gene lost 1 base, with 10 bases spanning the gap. In nucleotides, the CDR3 is TGTGCCTGGAGTGTGGGCCTTGCGGCCAAAAACATTCAGTACTTC. Encoded protein: CAWSVGLAAKNIQYF.

The chain couples TRBV5-1 to TRBJ1-4; no definite D call. The CDR3 length is 15 residues. V lost 5 bases, J lost 0 bases, and 11 bases lay in between. Germline CDR1 and CDR2: SGHRS and YFSETQ. The CDR3 loop is CASSSRGTTNEKLFF. CDR3 DNA sequence: TGCGCCAGCAGTAGTCGAGGGACAACTAATGAAAAACTGTTTTTT.

This clonotype came up a few times. The chain employs TRBV9 and TRBJ1-3; D is ambiguous. From germline, CDR1 is SGDLS and CDR2 YYNGEE. There are 15 residues in the CDR3. V lost 2 bases, J lost 0 bases, and 9 bases lay in between. The DNA of the CDR3 is TGTGCCAGCAGCGTTGGCGAGAGCTCTGGAAACACCATATATTTT. Amino acid sequence: CASSVGESSGNTIYF.

The chain has TRBV11-3 and TRBJ2-2; tentative D call: TRBD1 (6 bases). Per germline, CDR1 SGHNT and CDR2 YENEEA. Trimming removed 5 bases from V and 7 bases from J, with 11 bases in between. CDR3 size: 13 residues. CDR3 region: CASSPGTHGELFF. The CDR3 DNA reads TGTGCCAGCAGCCCCGGGACACACGGGGAGCTGTTTTTT.

This clonotype was detected only a few times. The chain combines TRBV30 with TRBJ2-2; 7 bases agree with TRBD1. From germline, CDR1 is GTSNPN and CDR2 SVGIG (reference sequence). The CDR3 has 14 residues. With 5 bases clipped from V and 3 bases from J, the junction kept 6 bases outside the gene matches. The DNA of the CDR3 is TGTGCCTGGGCCGGGACAGACTACACCGGGGAGCTGTTTTTT. It codes for CAWAGTDYTGELFF.

This clonotype was observed a few times. The chain's CDR3 is CSAGGLSGTHEQYF. The CDR3 region has the DNA TGCAGTGCGGGGGGGCTAAGCGGGACCCACGAGCAGTACTTC. The rearrangement uses TRBV20-1 and TRBJ2-7; tentatively, D is TRBD2 (7 bases). There are 14 residues in the CDR3. The V gene's germline CDR1 is DFQATT and CDR2 SNEGSKA (reference sequence). Trimming took 6 bases from V and 5 from J, leaving 20 bases between them.

This clonotype was counted once. The chain couples TRBV28 to TRBJ2-1; 8 nucleotides line up with TRBD1. Germline V CDR1 and CDR2: MDHEN, SYDVKM. V was pared by 8 bases and J by 15 bases, with 12 bases of the junction left unmatched. The CDR3 sequence is 12 residues long. CDR3 protein: CASGEQGAVRFF. CDR3 DNA: TGTGCCAGCGGTGAGCAGGGGGCAGTCCGGTTCTTC.

In this sample, this clonotype turned up a few times. J is TRBJ2-5 and V is TRBV2; 12 nucleotides agree with TRBD2. The CDR3 extends over 15 amino acids. Unmatched junction bases numbered 2, after V lost 5 bases and J lost 1 base. The germline V gene encodes CDR1 SNHLY and CDR2 FYNNEI. The CDR3 DNA is TGTGCCAGCAGTTGGACTAGCGGGGTCCAAGAGACCCAGTACTTC. This translates into CASSWTSGVQETQYF.

This clonotype showed up many times. CDR3 protein: CASRAGTSYNEQFF. The DNA for the CDR3 is TGTGCCAGCAGAGCCGGGACTAGCTACAATGAGCAGTTCTTC. The chain uses TRBV6-2 or TRBV6-3 and TRBJ2-1, with 8 positions matching TRBD2. The length of the CDR3 is 14 residues. Germline lookup yields CDR1 MNHEY and CDR2 SVGEGT. The J segment lost 3 bases and the V segment lost 6 bases, leaving 4 bases of the junction unmatched.

Only a few counts were recorded for this clonotype. J is TRBJ1-5 and V is TRBV30; TRBD1 matches 9 bases. CDR1 is GTSNPN and CDR2 is SVGIG in the germline V gene (reference sequence). The trim removed 2 bases at V and 7 bases at J, leaving 9 bases unmatched. The CDR3 runs 15 residues. CDR3: CAWSLKGTGLQPQHF. The CDR3 nucleotides are TGTGCCTGGAGTCTTAAGGGGACAGGGTTACAGCCCCAGCATTTT.

The chain combines TRBV11-2 with TRBJ2-1; tentatively, D is TRBD1 or TRBD2 (5 bases each). V dropped 5 bases and J dropped 8 bases, with 25 bases sitting between them. Germline CDR1 reads SGHAT; CDR2 reads FQNNGV. CDR3 length: 17 residues. The CDR3 region has the DNA TGTGCCAGCAGCCAATGGGGCGGACGGGGCATGGTAGATGAGCAGTTCTTC. Translation gives CASSQWGGRGMVDEQFF.

This rearrangement joins TRBV20-1 to TRBJ1-1, with 10 bases fitting TRBD1. CDR3 length equals 12 residues. In germline, CDR1 is DFQATT, CDR2 SNEGSKA (reference sequence). Germline trimming cut 5 bases from V and 5 bases from J; bases unmatched to any gene: 2. The CDR3 loop is CSARTGGTEAFF. DNA of the CDR3: TGCAGTGCTCGGACAGGGGGTACTGAAGCTTTCTTT.

This clonotype turned up a few times. CDR3 sequence: CASSPNLAGTSYNEQFF. The CDR3 coding sequence is TGTGCCAGCTCACCCAACCTAGCGGGGACTTCCTACAATGAGCAGTTCTTC. The gene calls are TRBV18 and TRBJ2-1, with 9 bases identical to TRBD2. The CDR3 totals 17 residues. The germline V gene encodes CDR1 KGHSH and CDR2 LQKENI. The ends lost 3 bases at V and 1 base at J; junction bases unmatched: 7.

The J gene is TRBJ2-3, the V gene TRBV13; D is possibly TRBD1 or TRBD2 (6 bases each). Germline loops: CDR1 PRHDT, CDR2 FYEKMQ (reference sequence). The CDR3 contains 15 residues. Between the trimmed V and J ends, which lost 1 base and 4 bases, there was a span of 12 bases. The CDR3 loop is CASSLEGGPPDTQYF. The DNA for the CDR3 is TGTGCCAGCAGCTTAGAGGGGGGCCCCCCAGATACGCAGTATTTT.